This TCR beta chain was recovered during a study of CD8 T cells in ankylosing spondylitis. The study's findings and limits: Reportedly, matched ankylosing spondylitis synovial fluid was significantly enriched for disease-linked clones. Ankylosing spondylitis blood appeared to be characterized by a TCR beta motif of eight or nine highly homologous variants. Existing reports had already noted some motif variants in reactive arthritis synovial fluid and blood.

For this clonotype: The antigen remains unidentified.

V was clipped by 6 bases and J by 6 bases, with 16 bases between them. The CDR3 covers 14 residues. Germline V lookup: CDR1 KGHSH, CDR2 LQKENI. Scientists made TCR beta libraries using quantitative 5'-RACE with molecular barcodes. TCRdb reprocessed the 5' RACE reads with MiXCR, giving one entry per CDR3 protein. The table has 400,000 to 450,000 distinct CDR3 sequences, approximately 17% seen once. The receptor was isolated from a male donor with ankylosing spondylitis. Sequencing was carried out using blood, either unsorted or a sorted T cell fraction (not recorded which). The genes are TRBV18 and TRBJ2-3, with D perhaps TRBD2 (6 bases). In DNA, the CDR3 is TGTGCCAGCTCTCTGAACGTGGGGAGGGATACGCAGTATTTT. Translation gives CASSLNVGRDTQYF. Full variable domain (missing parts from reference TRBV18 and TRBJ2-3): NAGVMQNPRHLVRRRGQEARLRCSPMKGHSHVYWYRQLPEEGLKFMVYLQKENIIDESGMPKERFSAEFPKEGPSILRIQQVVRGDSAAYFCASSLNVGRDTQYFGPGTRLTVL.